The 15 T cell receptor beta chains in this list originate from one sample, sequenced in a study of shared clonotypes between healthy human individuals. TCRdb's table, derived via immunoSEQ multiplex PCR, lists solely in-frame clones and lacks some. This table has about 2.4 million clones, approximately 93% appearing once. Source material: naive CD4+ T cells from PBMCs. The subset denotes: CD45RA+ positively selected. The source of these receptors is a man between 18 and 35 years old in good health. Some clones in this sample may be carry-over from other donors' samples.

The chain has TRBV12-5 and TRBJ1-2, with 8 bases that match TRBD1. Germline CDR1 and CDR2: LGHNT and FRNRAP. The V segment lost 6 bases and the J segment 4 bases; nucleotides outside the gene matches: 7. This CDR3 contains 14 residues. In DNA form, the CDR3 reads TGTGCTAGTGGGGTGACAGGGGCAAGCTATGGCTACACCTTC. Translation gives CASGVTGASYGYTF.

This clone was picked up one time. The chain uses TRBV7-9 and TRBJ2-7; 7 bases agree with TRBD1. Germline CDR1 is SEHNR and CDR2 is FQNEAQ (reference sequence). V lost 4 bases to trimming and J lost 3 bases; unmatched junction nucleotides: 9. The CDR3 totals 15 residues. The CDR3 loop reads CASSSGQQLYYEQYF. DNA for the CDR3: TGTGCCAGCAGCTCGGGACAGCAATTATACTACGAGCAGTACTTC.

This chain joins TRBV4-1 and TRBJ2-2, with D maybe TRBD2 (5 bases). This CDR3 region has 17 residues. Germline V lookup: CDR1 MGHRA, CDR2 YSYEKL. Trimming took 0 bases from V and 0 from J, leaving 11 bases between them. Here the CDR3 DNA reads TGCGCCAGCAGCCAAGATCGAGGGCTAACGAACACCGGGGAGCTGTTTTTT. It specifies CASSQDRGLTNTGELFF.

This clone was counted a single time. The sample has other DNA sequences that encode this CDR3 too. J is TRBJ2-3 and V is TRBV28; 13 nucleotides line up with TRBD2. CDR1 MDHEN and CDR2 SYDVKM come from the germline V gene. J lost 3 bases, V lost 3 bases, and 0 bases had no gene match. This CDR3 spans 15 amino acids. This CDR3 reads CASSLTSGRTDTQYF. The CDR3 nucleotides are TGTGCCAGCAGTTTGACTAGCGGGAGGACAGATACGCAGTATTTT.

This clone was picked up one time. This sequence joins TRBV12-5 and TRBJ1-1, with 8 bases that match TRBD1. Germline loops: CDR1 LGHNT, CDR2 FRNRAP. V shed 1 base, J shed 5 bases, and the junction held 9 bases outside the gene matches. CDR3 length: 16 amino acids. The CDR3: CASGLGQGLLGTEAFF. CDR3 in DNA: TGTGCTAGTGGTTTGGGACAGGGGCTACTGGGGACTGAAGCTTTCTTT.

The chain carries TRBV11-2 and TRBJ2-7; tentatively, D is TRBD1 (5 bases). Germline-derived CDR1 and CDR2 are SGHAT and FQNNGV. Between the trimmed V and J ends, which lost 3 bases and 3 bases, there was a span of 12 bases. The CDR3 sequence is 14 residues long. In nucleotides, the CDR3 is TGTGCCAGCAGCTTCTCTCAGGGAATCTACGAGCAGTACTTC. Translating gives CASSFSQGIYEQYF.

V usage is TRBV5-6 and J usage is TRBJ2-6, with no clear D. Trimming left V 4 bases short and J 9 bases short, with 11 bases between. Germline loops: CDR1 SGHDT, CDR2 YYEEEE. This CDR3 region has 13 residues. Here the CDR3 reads CASSLGRRNVLTF. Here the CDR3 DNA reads TGTGCCAGCAGCCTAGGAAGACGCAACGTCCTGACTTTC.

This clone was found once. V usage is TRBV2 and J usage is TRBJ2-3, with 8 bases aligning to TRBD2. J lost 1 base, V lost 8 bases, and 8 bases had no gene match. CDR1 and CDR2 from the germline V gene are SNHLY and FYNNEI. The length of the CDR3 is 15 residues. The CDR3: CASRGLASRTDTQYF. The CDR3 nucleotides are TGTGCCAGCCGAGGACTAGCCTCCCGCACAGATACGCAGTATTTT.

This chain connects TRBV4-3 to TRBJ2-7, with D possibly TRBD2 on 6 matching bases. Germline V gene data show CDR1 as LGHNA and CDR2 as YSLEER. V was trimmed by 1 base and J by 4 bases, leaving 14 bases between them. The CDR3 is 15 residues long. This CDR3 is CASSQGGLRGYEQYF. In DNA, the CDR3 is TGCGCCAGCAGCCAAGGGGGACTGCGGGGTTACGAGCAGTACTTC.

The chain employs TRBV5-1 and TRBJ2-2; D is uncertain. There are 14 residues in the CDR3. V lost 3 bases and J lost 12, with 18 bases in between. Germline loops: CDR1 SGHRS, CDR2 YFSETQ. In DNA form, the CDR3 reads TGCGCCAGCAGCTCCGGGTCGCAGGTTTCGAAGCTGTTTTTT. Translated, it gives CASSSGSQVSKLFF. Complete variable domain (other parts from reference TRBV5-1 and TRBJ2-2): KAGVTQTPRYLIKTRGQQVTLSCSPISGHRSVSWYQQTPGQGLQFLFEYFSETQRNKGNFPGRFSGRQFSNSRSEMNVSTLELGDSALYLCASSSGSQVSKLFFGEGSRLTVL.

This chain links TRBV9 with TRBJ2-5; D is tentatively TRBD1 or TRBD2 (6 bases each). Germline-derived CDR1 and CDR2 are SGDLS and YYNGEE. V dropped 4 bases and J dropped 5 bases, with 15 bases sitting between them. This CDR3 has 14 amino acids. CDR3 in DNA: TGTGCCAGCAGCCCCCAGCGGAGGGGGGAGACCCAGTACTTC. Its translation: CASSPQRRGETQYF.

CDR3 region: CASSPSGSFPSGNTIYF. The CDR3 DNA follows: TGTGCCAGCAGCCCCTCAGGGAGTTTTCCCTCTGGAAACACCATATATTTT. The chain uses TRBV9 and TRBJ1-3; D might be TRBD1 (5 bases). This CDR3 spans 17 amino acids. Germline loops: CDR1 SGDLS, CDR2 YYNGEE. With 4 bases removed from V and 0 bases from J, the gap between germline ends came to 17 bases.

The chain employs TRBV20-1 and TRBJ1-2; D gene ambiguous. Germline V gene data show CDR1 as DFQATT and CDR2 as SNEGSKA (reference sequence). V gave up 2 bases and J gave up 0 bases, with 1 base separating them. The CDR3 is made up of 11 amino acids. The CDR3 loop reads CSARPNYGYTF. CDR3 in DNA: TGCAGTGCTAGACCTAACTATGGCTACACCTTC.

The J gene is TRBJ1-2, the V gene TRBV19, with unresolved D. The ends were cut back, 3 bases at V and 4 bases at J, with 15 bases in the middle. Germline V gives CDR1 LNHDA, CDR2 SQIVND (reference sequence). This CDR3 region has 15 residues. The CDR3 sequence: CASSILGSVSYGYTF. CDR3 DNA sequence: TGTGCCAGTAGTATTCTTGGTTCAGTGAGCTATGGCTACACCTTC.

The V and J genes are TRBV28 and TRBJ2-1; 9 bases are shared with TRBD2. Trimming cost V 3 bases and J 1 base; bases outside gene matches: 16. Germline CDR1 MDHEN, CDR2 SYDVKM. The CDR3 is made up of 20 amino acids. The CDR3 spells CASSFSFAGGVLKSYNEQFF. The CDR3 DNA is TGTGCCAGCAGTTTTAGTTTCGCGGGAGGGGTATTAAAATCCTACAATGAGCAGTTCTTC.